The sample holds one count of the clone carrying this T cell receptor (beta chain). Antigen specificity is unknown. The method was immunoSEQ multiplex PCR; TCRdb's version includes in-frame clones alone and lacks a portion of them. This sample carries a few hundred thousand clones, around 86% of them seen once, and the ten largest clones take about 17%. Germline assignment: CDR1 PRHDT and CDR2 FYEKMQ (reference sequence). The V end was cut by 0 bases, the J end by 0 bases, with 4 bases between. This CDR3 comprises 14 residues. This sample is part of a study of shared clonotypes between healthy human individuals. Overall study findings and caveats: A handful of donors showed sharing of approximately 5% of naive CD4 clonotypes.

Caucasian adults living in Nashville, Tennessee, provided all samples. The receptor's source is a young man in good health. The source material was memory CD8+ T cells sorted from blood. Subset specified: CD45RO+ cells pooled with CCR7-negative TemRA cells. V gene TRBV13 combines with J gene TRBJ2-3; D not resolved. The CDR3 DNA follows: TGTGCCAGCAGCTTAGGTGACAGCACAGATACGCAGTATTTT. This sequence encodes CASSLGDSTDTQYF.